These T cell receptor beta chains were read from a single sample in a study of OX40 agonist ivuxolimab in advanced cancers. Repertoires were generated with immunoSEQ multiplex PCR, while TCRdb's copy carries only in-frame clones and drops some. The table shows over 30,000 clones, with over 90% occurring only once. Source: CD4+ or CD8+ T cells sorted from blood, taken in a trial of the OX40 agonist ivuxolimab. The receptors stem from an adult with an advanced solid tumor such as melanoma, head and neck, liver or kidney cancer. Both conserved end residues are part of each CDR3. The order of the fields is V gene, J gene, D gene, clone size, CDR3 protein, CDR3 DNA. D genes are given only for firm matches. Clone size, where shown, is once, few, many, or a class for clones that have expanded.

v_gene: TRBV7-8; j_gene: TRBJ2-1; d_gene: TRBD2; abundance: .; CDR3aa: CASSTGLAPNEQFF; CDR3nt: TGTGCCAGCAGCACCGGACTAGCACCCAATGAGCAGTTCTTC
v_gene: TRBV19; j_gene: TRBJ2-1; d_gene: .; abundance: .; CDR3aa: CASSIQGSTYNEQFF; CDR3nt: TGTGCCAGTAGTATACAGGGTTCCACCTACAATGAGCAGTTCTTC
v_gene: TRBV28; j_gene: TRBJ2-7; d_gene: .; abundance: .; CDR3aa: CASSLTGGGSYEQYF; CDR3nt: TGTGCCAGCAGTTTAACGGGCGGAGGGTCCTACGAGCAGTACTTC
v_gene: TRBV19; j_gene: TRBJ1-2; d_gene: .; abundance: .; CDR3aa: CASTSLRIGYGYTF; CDR3nt: TGTGCCAGTACCTCGTTAAGGATTGGGTATGGCTACACCTTC
v_gene: TRBV2; j_gene: TRBJ1-6; d_gene: TRBD1; abundance: .; CDR3aa: CASRWQGAESPLHF; CDR3nt: TGTGCCAGCAGGTGGCAGGGGGCTGAATCACCCCTCCACTTT
v_gene: TRBV7-9; j_gene: TRBJ1-1; d_gene: TRBD1; abundance: .; CDR3aa: CASIQGDRTEAFF; CDR3nt: TGTGCCAGCATTCAGGGGGATAGGACTGAAGCTTTCTTT
v_gene: TRBV2; j_gene: TRBJ1-1; d_gene: TRBD1; abundance: .; CDR3aa: CASSVFGDSEAFF; CDR3nt: TGTGCCAGCAGTGTATTTGGGGACAGCGAAGCTTTCTTT
v_gene: TRBV10-3; j_gene: TRBJ2-1; d_gene: .; abundance: .; CDR3aa: CATYDRTYNEQFF; CDR3nt: TGTGCCACCTACGATAGGACCTACAATGAGCAGTTCTTC
v_gene: TRBV9; j_gene: TRBJ2-2; d_gene: .; abundance: .; CDR3aa: CASSVDLVGEFGGELFF; CDR3nt: TGTGCCAGCAGCGTAGATTTGGTGGGAGAATTCGGCGGGGAGCTGTTTTTT
v_gene: TRBV19; j_gene: TRBJ1-5; d_gene: .; abundance: .; CDR3aa: CASRPTGTLGQPQHF; CDR3nt: TGTGCCAGTAGACCAACAGGGACGCTGGGTCAGCCCCAGCATTTT
v_gene: TRBV6-1; j_gene: TRBJ2-1; d_gene: TRBD2; abundance: .; CDR3aa: CASSTPGLRYNEQFF; CDR3nt: TGTGCCAGCAGTACCCCGGGACTACGCTACAATGAGCAGTTCTTC
v_gene: TRBV27; j_gene: TRBJ1-2; d_gene: TRBD1; abundance: .; CDR3aa: CASSLGQGARGYTF; CDR3nt: TGTGCCAGCAGCTTGGGACAGGGGGCGCGTGGCTACACCTTC
v_gene: TRBV10-2; j_gene: TRBJ2-7; d_gene: TRBD2; abundance: .; CDR3aa: CASRMAGGTYEQYF; CDR3nt: TGCGCCAGTCGGATGGCGGGAGGAACCTACGAGCAGTACTTC
v_gene: TRBV7-9; j_gene: TRBJ2-7; d_gene: TRBD1; abundance: .; CDR3aa: CASSGTGGNEQYF; CDR3nt: TGTGCCAGCAGCGGGACAGGGGGCAACGAGCAGTACTTC
v_gene: TRBV6-6; j_gene: TRBJ2-3; d_gene: .; abundance: .; CDR3aa: CASTGRTGTDTQYF; CDR3nt: TGTGCCAGCACCGGGAGGACAGGGACAGATACGCAGTATTTT
v_gene: TRBV7-8; j_gene: TRBJ2-7; d_gene: TRBD2; abundance: .; CDR3aa: CASSWLRGSSYEQYF; CDR3nt: TGTGCCAGCAGCTGGTTGCGGGGGAGCTCCTACGAGCAGTACTTC
v_gene: TRBV6-5; j_gene: TRBJ2-5; d_gene: .; abundance: .; CDR3aa: CASSRWATETQYF; CDR3nt: TGTGCCAGCAGTAGATGGGCTACAGAGACCCAGTACTTC
v_gene: TRBV18; j_gene: TRBJ1-4; d_gene: .; abundance: .; CDR3aa: CASSPPYNEKLFF; CDR3nt: TGTGCCAGCTCACCACCCTATAATGAAAAACTGTTTTTT
v_gene: TRBV13; j_gene: TRBJ2-1; d_gene: .; abundance: once; CDR3aa: CASSLRGHEQFF; CDR3nt: TGTGCCAGCAGCTTAAGAGGTCATGAGCAGTTCTTC
v_gene: TRBV5-4; j_gene: TRBJ1-1; d_gene: .; abundance: once; CDR3aa: CASSFTTGTLNTEAFF; CDR3nt: TGTGCCAGCAGCTTTACGACCGGGACATTGAACACTGAAGCTTTCTTT
v_gene: TRBV7-3; j_gene: TRBJ1-3; d_gene: .; abundance: .; CDR3aa: CASPRAGRTSSGNTIYF; CDR3nt: TGTGCCAGCCCTAGGGCAGGACGGACCTCCTCTGGAAACACCATATATTTT
v_gene: TRBV9; j_gene: TRBJ1-3; d_gene: .; abundance: .; CDR3aa: CASSRLDSPGNTIYF; CDR3nt: TGTGCCAGCAGCCGACTGGACAGTCCTGGAAACACCATATATTTT
v_gene: TRBV7-8; j_gene: TRBJ1-5; d_gene: .; abundance: .; CDR3aa: CASSLAGGQGWPQHF; CDR3nt: TGTGCCAGCAGCTTAGCAGGGGGGCAGGGTTGGCCCCAGCATTTT
v_gene: TRBV6-1; j_gene: TRBJ1-1; d_gene: .; abundance: .; CDR3aa: CASSGRADTEAFF; CDR3nt: TGTGCCAGCAGTGGCAGAGCCGACACTGAAGCTTTCTTT
v_gene: TRBV6-6; j_gene: TRBJ2-1; d_gene: .; abundance: .; CDR3aa: CASSYGPSQEQFF; CDR3nt: TGTGCCAGCAGCTACGGGCCATCGCAGGAGCAGTTCTTC
v_gene: TRBV5-1; j_gene: TRBJ1-3; d_gene: TRBD1; abundance: .; CDR3aa: CASSGGTDGNTIYF; CDR3nt: TGCGCCAGCAGCGGAGGGACAGATGGAAACACCATATATTTT
v_gene: TRBV6-5; j_gene: TRBJ1-2; d_gene: .; abundance: .; CDR3aa: CASSYSFREGYTF; CDR3nt: TGTGCCAGCAGTTACTCCTTCCGAGAGGGCTACACCTTC
v_gene: TRBV19; j_gene: TRBJ2-1; d_gene: TRBD1; abundance: .; CDR3aa: CASSIDYDRGHYNEQFF; CDR3nt: TGTGCCAGTAGTATAGATTACGACAGGGGCCACTACAATGAGCAGTTCTTC
v_gene: TRBV7-9; j_gene: TRBJ2-1; d_gene: TRBD2; abundance: .; CDR3aa: CASSLLLAGHNEQFF; CDR3nt: TGTGCCAGCAGCTTATTGTTAGCGGGACACAATGAGCAGTTCTTC
v_gene: TRBV5-6; j_gene: TRBJ2-5; d_gene: .; abundance: .; CDR3aa: CASSLGFSVGETQYF; CDR3nt: TGTGCCAGCAGCTTGGGTTTTTCCGTCGGGGAGACCCAGTACTTC
v_gene: TRBV4-1; j_gene: TRBJ2-2; d_gene: .; abundance: once; CDR3aa: CASSQGSPSTGELFF; CDR3nt: TGCGCCAGCAGCCAAGGAAGCCCCTCGACCGGGGAGCTGTTTTTT
v_gene: TRBV11-2; j_gene: TRBJ2-5; d_gene: .; abundance: .; CDR3aa: CASSLAREETQYF; CDR3nt: TGTGCCAGCAGCTTAGCCAGGGAAGAGACCCAGTACTTC
v_gene: TRBV4-2; j_gene: TRBJ1-6; d_gene: .; abundance: .; CDR3aa: CASSQDARVVFGNSPLHF; CDR3nt: TGTGCCAGCAGCCAAGATGCGAGGGTGGTTTTCGGAAATTCACCCCTCCACTTT
v_gene: TRBV11-3; j_gene: TRBJ2-5; d_gene: .; abundance: .; CDR3aa: CASSDRPGETQYF; CDR3nt: TGTGCCAGCAGCGATCGCCCAGGGGAGACCCAGTACTTC
v_gene: TRBV30; j_gene: TRBJ2-2; d_gene: TRBD1; abundance: .; CDR3aa: CAWSSRGQGEPGELFF; CDR3nt: TGTGCCTGGAGTTCCCGGGGACAGGGGGAACCCGGGGAGCTGTTTTTT
v_gene: TRBV7-3; j_gene: TRBJ1-1; d_gene: .; abundance: .; CDR3aa: CASSLFLNTEAFF; CDR3nt: TGTGCCAGCAGCTTATTCCTGAACACTGAAGCTTTCTTT
v_gene: TRBV7-2; j_gene: TRBJ2-7; d_gene: TRBD2; abundance: once; CDR3aa: CASSLGGGAYEQYF; CDR3nt: TGTGCCAGCAGCTTAGGCGGGGGGGCCTACGAGCAGTACTTC
v_gene: TRBV19; j_gene: TRBJ1-2; d_gene: TRBD1; abundance: .; CDR3aa: CASSMDRNYGYTF; CDR3nt: TGTGCCAGTAGTATGGACAGGAACTATGGCTACACCTTC
v_gene: TRBV7-2; j_gene: TRBJ2-1; d_gene: .; abundance: .; CDR3aa: CASSLGLGGITEQFF; CDR3nt: TGTGCCAGCAGCTTAGGTTTGGGCGGGATAACTGAGCAGTTCTTC
v_gene: TRBV5-1; j_gene: TRBJ1-1; d_gene: TRBD1; abundance: .; CDR3aa: CASSLSGTVNTEAFF; CDR3nt: TGCGCCAGCAGCCTCTCCGGGACAGTGAACACTGAAGCTTTCTTT
v_gene: TRBV7-8; j_gene: TRBJ1-1; d_gene: .; abundance: .; CDR3aa: CASSQSQGINTEAFF; CDR3nt: TGTGCCAGCAGCCAGTCCCAGGGAATTAACACTGAAGCTTTCTTT